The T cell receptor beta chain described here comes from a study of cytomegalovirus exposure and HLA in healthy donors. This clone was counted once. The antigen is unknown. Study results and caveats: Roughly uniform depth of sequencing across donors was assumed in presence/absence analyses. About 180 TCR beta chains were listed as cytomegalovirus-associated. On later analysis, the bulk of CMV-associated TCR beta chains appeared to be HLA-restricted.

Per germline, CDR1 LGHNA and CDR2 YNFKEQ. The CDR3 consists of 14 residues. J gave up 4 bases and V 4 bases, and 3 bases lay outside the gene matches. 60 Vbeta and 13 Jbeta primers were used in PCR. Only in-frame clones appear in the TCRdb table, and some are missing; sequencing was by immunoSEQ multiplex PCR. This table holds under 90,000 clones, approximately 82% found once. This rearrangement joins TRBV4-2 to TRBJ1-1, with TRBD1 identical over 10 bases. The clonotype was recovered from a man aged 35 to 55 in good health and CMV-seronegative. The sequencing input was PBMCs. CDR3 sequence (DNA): TGTGCCAGCAGCCCGCGGACAGGGGGCACTGAAGCTTTCTTT. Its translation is CASSPRTGGTEAFF.